The 23 T cell receptor beta chains reported below all come from one sample, sequenced in a study of T cell repertoires in cytomegalovirus infection. MiXCR was run by TCRdb on the reads, yielding one entry per CDR3 protein. The sample lists about 310,000 distinct CDR3 sequences, roughly a sixth occurring once. The specimen was PBMCs. The source of these receptors is a human donor in good health (CMV status not recorded). Some clones in this sample may be carry-over from other donors' samples.

This clonotype turned up a few times. This chain connects TRBV4-1 to TRBJ1-1; D is undetermined. With 8 bases removed from V and 0 bases from J, the gap between germline ends came to 25 bases. Germline CDR1 is MGHRA and CDR2 is YSYEKL. CDR3 length: 18 residues. In DNA, the CDR3 is TGCGCCAGCCAGACACTTAACAACCCAGCGACTATGAACACTGAAGCTTTCTTT. Translation: CASQTLNNPATMNTEAFF.

V and J are TRBV7-2 and TRBJ2-1, with D unresolved. V gave up 5 bases and J gave up 12 bases, with 11 bases separating them. Germline V CDR1 and CDR2: SGHTA, FQGNSA. The CDR3 sequence is 11 residues long. CDR3 protein: CASSQDPPQFF. For the CDR3, the DNA is TGTGCCAGCAGCCAAGACCCCCCGCAGTTCTTC.

The chain carries TRBV10-3 and TRBJ1-1; D unresolved. The ends were cut back, 6 bases at V and 2 bases at J, with 16 bases in the middle. This CDR3 has 15 residues. Germline V lookup: CDR1 ENHRY, CDR2 SYGVKD. CDR3 sequence reads: CAIRESTIANTEAFF. CDR3 coding DNA: TGTGCCATCAGGGAGAGTACTATCGCTAACACTGAAGCTTTCTTT.

The chain's CDR3 is CASSYDGTGRNEQYF. The CDR3 DNA reads TGTGCCAGCAGTTACGATGGGACAGGGAGGAACGAGCAGTACTTC. The rearrangement joins TRBV6-2 or TRBV6-3 to TRBJ2-7; 9 nucleotides line up with TRBD1. CDR1 MNHEY and CDR2 SVGEGT come from the germline V gene. This CDR3 is built from 15 residues. After removal of 2 bases from V and 5 bases from J, the junction contained 7 bases not matched to a gene.

This clonotype was counted a few times. One end of the junction is discordant with germline, which a read error may explain. This chain connects TRBV6-6 to TRBJ2-7; 7 bases match TRBD1. This CDR3 has 13 amino acids. Germline V gene lookup returns CDR1 MNHNY and CDR2 SVGAGI (reference sequence). The CDR3 sequence: CASRYFRGFEQYF. The CDR3 coding sequence is TGTGCCAGCAGATACTTCAGGGGGTTCGAGCAGTACTTC.

This rearrangement joins TRBV4-2 to TRBJ1-1; D might be TRBD1 (5 bases). Per the germline V gene, CDR1 is LGHNA and CDR2 is YNFKEQ. Trimming took off 3 bases at V and 0 bases at J, with 11 bases between the two ends. This CDR3 is 15 amino acids long. CDR3 region: CASSHEGSMNTEAFF. The CDR3 DNA reads TGTGCCAGCAGCCATGAGGGGTCGATGAACACTGAAGCTTTCTTT.

This clonotype has a count of ten or more. This chain joins TRBV10-3 and TRBJ2-5; either TRBD1 or TRBD2 may fit D (5 bases each). V was shortened by 1 base and J by 3 bases, with 12 bases between the two germline ends. Germline CDR1 ENHRY, CDR2 SYGVKD. The CDR3 has 15 residues. The DNA for the CDR3 is TGTGCCATCAGTGAGTTTGGGACGGCGAAAGAGACCCAGTACTTC. The encoded protein is CAISEFGTAKETQYF.

The rearrangement joins TRBV5-1 to TRBJ1-5; D is uncertain. Germline CDR1 is SGHRS and CDR2 is YFSETQ. There are 14 residues in the CDR3. V dropped 4 bases and J dropped 10 bases, with 18 bases sitting between them. The CDR3: CASSLSVGVQPQHF. The DNA for the CDR3 is TGCGCCAGCAGCCTATCCGTTGGGGTACAACCCCAGCATTTT.

This clonotype was counted at least ten times. J is TRBJ2-3 and V is TRBV12-3 or TRBV12-4; D call uncertain. This CDR3 spans 14 amino acids. V was trimmed by 7 bases and J by 4 bases, leaving 15 bases between them. The CDR3 sequence is CASKPQWVADTQYF. In DNA form, the CDR3 reads TGTGCCAGCAAACCCCAATGGGTTGCAGATACGCAGTATTTT.

Many counts were recorded for this clonotype. This chain connects TRBV7-2 to TRBJ1-1, with D perhaps matching TRBD1 (6 bases). This CDR3 is built from 14 residues. Germline CDR1 SGHTA, CDR2 FQGNSA. Trimming removed 1 base at V and 1 base at J, with 7 bases between. Here the CDR3 DNA reads TGTGCCAGCAGCTTAGAACAGGGGAACACTGAAGCTTTCTTT. Its translation: CASSLEQGNTEAFF.

The V call is TRBV27, the J call TRBJ2-2; the D gene is possibly TRBD1 (6 bases). CDR1 and CDR2 from the germline V gene are MNHEY and SMNVEV (reference sequence). This CDR3 is 17 amino acids long. Trimming took off 0 bases at V and 0 bases at J, with 11 bases between the two ends. In DNA, the CDR3 is TGTGCCAGCAGTTTATCGGGGGCCAGGGCGAACACCGGGGAGCTGTTTTTT. Protein product: CASSLSGARANTGELFF.

This chain joins TRBV6-5 and TRBJ2-7; 7 nucleotides match TRBD2. Germline CDR1 and CDR2: MNHEY and SVGAGI. CDR3 size: 15 residues. V shed 6 bases and J 0 bases; nucleotides not matched to a gene: 8. The CDR3: CASRGGSLSSYEQYF. The DNA for the CDR3 is TGTGCCAGCAGGGGAGGGAGCTTAAGCTCCTACGAGCAGTACTTC.

In its sample, this clonotype was seen many times. CDR3 amino acids: CASSMDRGGNTIYF. The CDR3 coding sequence is TGTGCCAGCAGCATGGACAGGGGAGGCAACACCATATATTTT. The chain joins TRBV7-2 to TRBJ1-3; TRBD1 aligns across 9 bases. The germline CDR1 and CDR2 sequences are SGHTA and FQGNSA. The CDR3 contains 14 residues. The trim removed 5 bases at V and 7 bases at J, leaving 6 bases unmatched.

This clonotype was detected a few times. This sequence joins TRBV4-1 and TRBJ2-1; 9 nucleotides match TRBD2. Trimming cost V 4 bases and J 1 base; bases outside gene matches: 14. This CDR3 is built from 19 residues. Germline V gene sequence: CDR1 MGHRA, CDR2 YSYEKL. The CDR3 loop reads CASSPRLAGGGGSYNEQFF. For the CDR3, the DNA is TGCGCCAGCAGCCCCCGACTGGCGGGGGGGGGGGGGTCCTACAATGAGCAGTTCTTC.

The chain carries TRBV7-6 and TRBJ2-1, with D maybe TRBD2 (6 bases). Germline assignment: CDR1 SGHVS and CDR2 FNYEAQ. There are 17 residues in the CDR3. Trimming removed 2 bases from V and 3 bases from J, with 17 bases in between. For the CDR3, the DNA is TGTGCCAGCAGCTTAATTTTTCCGGGACTGCTCTACAATGAGCAGTTCTTC. Its protein is CASSLIFPGLLYNEQFF.

This clonotype was counted many times. This chain connects TRBV7-8 to TRBJ2-1; D uncertain. The V gene lost 4 bases and the J gene lost 9 bases, with 13 bases spanning the gap. Germline loops: CDR1 SGHVS, CDR2 FQNEAQ. The CDR3 runs to 13 residues. This CDR3 reads CASSSPLGFEQFF. CDR3 coding DNA: TGTGCCAGCAGCTCGCCCCTGGGTTTTGAGCAGTTCTTC.

In DNA, the CDR3 is TGCAGTGCTAGAGAGGGAACAGGGGGCACGTCCTATAATTCACCCCTCCACTTT. It translates to CSAREGTGGTSYNSPLHF. V and J are TRBV20-1 and TRBJ1-6; 9 nucleotides agree with TRBD1. Germline CDR1 DFQATT, CDR2 SNEGSKA (reference sequence). CDR3 length: 18 residues. V was clipped by 0 bases and J by 1 base; unmatched bases: 7.

Remarks on this clonotype: This may arise from a read error, as a much more abundant clone is one base away. The V call is TRBV6-5, the J call TRBJ1-2; D is perhaps TRBD1 (5 bases). The CDR3 is made up of 15 amino acids. CDR1 MNHEY and CDR2 SVGAGI come from the germline V gene. The CDR3, as DNA: TGTGCCAGCAGTTACACTCCAGGGAGAAGCTATGGCTACAACTTC. This codes for CASSYTPGRSYGYNF.

In this sample, this clonotype turned up a few times. V usage is TRBV5-1 and J usage is TRBJ2-2; D gene ambiguous. CDR3 length equals 16 residues. Trimming left V 6 bases short and J 1 base short, with 16 bases between. Per the germline V gene, CDR1 is SGHRS and CDR2 is YFSETQ. CDR3 sequence reads: CASTLELRLNTGELFF. In DNA, the CDR3 is TGCGCCAGCACCCTTGAACTTCGATTGAACACCGGGGAGCTGTTTTTT.

In its sample, this clonotype was seen many times. The chain combines TRBV20-1 with TRBJ2-6; tentative D call: TRBD1 (6 bases). Trimming took 3 bases from V and 0 from J, leaving 15 bases between them. The CDR3 runs 17 residues. The V gene's germline CDR1 is DFQATT and CDR2 SNEGSKA (reference sequence). The DNA for the CDR3 is TGCAGTGCTAGCACCGGGACATCGAGCTCTGGGGCCAACGTCCTGACTTTC. Its translation is CSASTGTSSSGANVLTF.

The table lists this clonotype with a few counts. The genes are TRBV2 and TRBJ1-2; D is ambiguous. The germline V and J ends were trimmed by 5 bases and 8 bases, with 12 bases remaining between them. The CDR3 covers 12 residues. Germline V lookup: CDR1 SNHLY, CDR2 FYNNEI. The CDR3 sequence: CASSKGGGGYTF. CDR3 sequence (DNA): TGTGCCAGCAGTAAAGGCGGCGGCGGCTACACCTTC.

This clonotype was counted ten times or more. The chain joins TRBV6-5 to TRBJ2-7, with TRBD2 identical over 11 bases. Germline loops: CDR1 MNHEY, CDR2 SVGAGI. After removal of 3 bases from V and 4 bases from J, the junction contained 14 bases not matched to a gene. This CDR3 is 18 amino acids long. The CDR3 protein is CASSYSTSGGHGGYEQYF. The CDR3 DNA follows: TGTGCCAGCAGTTATTCAACTAGCGGGGGACATGGTGGTTACGAGCAGTACTTC.

The chain joins TRBV5-6 to TRBJ1-1; D gene ambiguous. Germline values: CDR1 SGHDT, CDR2 YYEEEE. The CDR3 is 15 amino acids. The V end was cut by 0 bases, the J end by 8 bases, with 17 bases between. The CDR3 coding sequence is TGTGCCAGCAGCTTGGAGGGCAGTTGGAGAGTCGAAGCTTTCTTT. This encodes CASSLEGSWRVEAFF. Full variable domain (missing parts from reference TRBV5-6 and TRBJ1-1): DAGVTQSPTHLIKTRGQQVTLRCSPKSGHDTVSWYQQALGQGPQFIFQYYEEEERQRGNFPDRFSGHQFPNYSSELNVNALLLGDSALYLCASSLEGSWRVEAFFGQGTRLTVV.